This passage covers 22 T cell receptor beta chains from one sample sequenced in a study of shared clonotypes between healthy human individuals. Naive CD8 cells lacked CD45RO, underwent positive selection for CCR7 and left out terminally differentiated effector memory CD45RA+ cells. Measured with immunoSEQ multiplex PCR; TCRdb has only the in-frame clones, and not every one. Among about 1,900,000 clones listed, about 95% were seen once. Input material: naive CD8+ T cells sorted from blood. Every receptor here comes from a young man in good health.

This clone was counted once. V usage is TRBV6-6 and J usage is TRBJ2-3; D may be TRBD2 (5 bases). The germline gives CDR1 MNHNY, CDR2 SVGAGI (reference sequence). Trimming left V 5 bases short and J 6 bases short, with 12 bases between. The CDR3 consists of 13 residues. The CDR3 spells CASSLYSVDTQYF. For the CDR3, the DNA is TGTGCCAGCAGTCTATATAGCGTGGATACGCAGTATTTT.

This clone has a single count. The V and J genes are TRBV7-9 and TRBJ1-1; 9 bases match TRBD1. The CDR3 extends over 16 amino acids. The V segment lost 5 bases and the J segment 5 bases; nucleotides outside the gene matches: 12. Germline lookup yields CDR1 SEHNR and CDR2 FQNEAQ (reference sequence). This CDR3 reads CASSPSGTGMGTEAFF. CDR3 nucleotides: TGTGCCAGCAGCCCCTCCGGGACAGGGATGGGGACTGAAGCTTTCTTT.

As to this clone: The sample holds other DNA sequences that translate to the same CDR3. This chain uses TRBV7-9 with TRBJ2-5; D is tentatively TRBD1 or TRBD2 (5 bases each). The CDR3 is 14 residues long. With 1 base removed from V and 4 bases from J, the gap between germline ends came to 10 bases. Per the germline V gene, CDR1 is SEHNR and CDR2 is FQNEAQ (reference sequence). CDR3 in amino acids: CASSLVGGRETQYF. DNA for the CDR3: TGTGCCAGCAGCTTAGTTGGGGGTCGAGAGACCCAGTACTTC.

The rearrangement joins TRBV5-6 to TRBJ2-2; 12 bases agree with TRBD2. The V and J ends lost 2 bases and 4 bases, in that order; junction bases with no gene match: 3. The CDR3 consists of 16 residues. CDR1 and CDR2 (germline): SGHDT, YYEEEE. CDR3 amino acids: CASSFSSGRGTGELFF. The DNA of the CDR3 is TGTGCCAGCAGCTTTTCTAGCGGGAGGGGCACCGGGGAGCTGTTTTTT.

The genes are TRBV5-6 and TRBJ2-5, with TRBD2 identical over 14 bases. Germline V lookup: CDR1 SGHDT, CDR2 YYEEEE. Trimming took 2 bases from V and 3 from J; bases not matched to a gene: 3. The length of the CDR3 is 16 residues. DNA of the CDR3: TGTGCCAGCAGCTTTATGACTAGCGGGGGGGAAGAGACCCAGTACTTC. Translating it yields CASSFMTSGGEETQYF. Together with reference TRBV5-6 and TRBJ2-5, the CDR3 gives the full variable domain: DAGVTQSPTHLIKTRGQQVTLRCSPKSGHDTVSWYQQALGQGPQFIFQYYEEEERQRGNFPDRFSGHQFPNYSSELNVNALLLGDSALYLCASSFMTSGGEETQYFGPGTRLLVL.

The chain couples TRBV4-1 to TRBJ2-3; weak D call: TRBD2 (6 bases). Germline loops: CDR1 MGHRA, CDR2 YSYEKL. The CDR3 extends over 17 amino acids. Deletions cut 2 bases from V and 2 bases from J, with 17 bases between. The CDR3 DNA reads TGCGCCAGCAGCCAACCCGGCAGCGGGTTTTACACAGATACGCAGTATTTT. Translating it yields CASSQPGSGFYTDTQYF.

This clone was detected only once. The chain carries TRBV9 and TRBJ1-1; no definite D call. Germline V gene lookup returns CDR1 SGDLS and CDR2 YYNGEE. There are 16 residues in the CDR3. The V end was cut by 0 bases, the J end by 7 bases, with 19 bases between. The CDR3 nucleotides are TGTGCCAGCAGCGTAGAACAATCACGTGAAGCATTTGAAGCTTTCTTT. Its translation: CASSVEQSREAFEAFF.

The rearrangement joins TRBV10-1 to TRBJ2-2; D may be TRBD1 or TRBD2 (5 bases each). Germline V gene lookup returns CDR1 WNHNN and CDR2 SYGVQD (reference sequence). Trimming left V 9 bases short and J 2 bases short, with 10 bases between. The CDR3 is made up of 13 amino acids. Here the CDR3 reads CASWDPNTGELFF. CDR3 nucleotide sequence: TGCGCCAGTTGGGACCCTAACACCGGGGAGCTGTTTTTT.

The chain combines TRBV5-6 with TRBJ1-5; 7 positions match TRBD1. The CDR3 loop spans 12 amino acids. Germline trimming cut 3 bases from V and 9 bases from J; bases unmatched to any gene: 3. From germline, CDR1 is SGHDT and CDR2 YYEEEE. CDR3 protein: CASSYQGGPQHF. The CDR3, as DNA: TGTGCCAGCAGCTACCAGGGGGGGCCCCAGCATTTT.

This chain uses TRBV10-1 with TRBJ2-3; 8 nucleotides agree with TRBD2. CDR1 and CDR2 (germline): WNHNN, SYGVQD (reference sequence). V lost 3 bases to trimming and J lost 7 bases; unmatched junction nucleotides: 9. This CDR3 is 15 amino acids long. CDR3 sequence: CASSEDGGGTNTQYF. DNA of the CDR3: TGCGCCAGCAGTGAAGATGGCGGGGGGACAAATACGCAGTATTTT.

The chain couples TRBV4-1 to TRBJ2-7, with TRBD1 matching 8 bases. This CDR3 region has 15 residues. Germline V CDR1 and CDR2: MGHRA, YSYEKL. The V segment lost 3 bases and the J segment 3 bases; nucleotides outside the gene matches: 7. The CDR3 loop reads CASSQEGQAYYEQYF. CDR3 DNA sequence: TGCGCCAGCAGCCAGGAGGGACAGGCCTACTACGAGCAGTACTTC.

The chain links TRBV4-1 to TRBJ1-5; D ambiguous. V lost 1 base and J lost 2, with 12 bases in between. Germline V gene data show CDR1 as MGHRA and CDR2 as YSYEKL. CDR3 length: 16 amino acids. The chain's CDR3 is CASSQAISEGNQPQHF. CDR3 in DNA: TGCGCCAGCAGCCAAGCTATCTCGGAGGGCAATCAGCCCCAGCATTTT.

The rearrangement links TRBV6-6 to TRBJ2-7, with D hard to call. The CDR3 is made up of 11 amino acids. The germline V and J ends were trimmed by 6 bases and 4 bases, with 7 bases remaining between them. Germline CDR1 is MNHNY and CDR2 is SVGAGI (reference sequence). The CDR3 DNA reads TGTGCCAGCAGCCAAGATTACGAGCAGTACTTC. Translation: CASSQDYEQYF.

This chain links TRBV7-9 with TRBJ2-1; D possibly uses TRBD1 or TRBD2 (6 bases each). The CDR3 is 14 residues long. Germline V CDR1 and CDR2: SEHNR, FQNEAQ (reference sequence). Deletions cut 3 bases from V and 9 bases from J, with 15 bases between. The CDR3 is CASSFPQRGVEQFF. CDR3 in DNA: TGTGCCAGCAGCTTCCCCCAAAGGGGGGTTGAGCAGTTCTTC. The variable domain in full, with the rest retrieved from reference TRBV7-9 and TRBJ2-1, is DTGVSQNPRHKITKRGQNVTFRCDPISEHNRLYWYRQTLGQGPEFLTYFQNEAQLEKSRLLSDRFSAERPKGSFSTLEIQRTEQGDSAMYLCASSFPQRGVEQFFGPGTRLTVL.

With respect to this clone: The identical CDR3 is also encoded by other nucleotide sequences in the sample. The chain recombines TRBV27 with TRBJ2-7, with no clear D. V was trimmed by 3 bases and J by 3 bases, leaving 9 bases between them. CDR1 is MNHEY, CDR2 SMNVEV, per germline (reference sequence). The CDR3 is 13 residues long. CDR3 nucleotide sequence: TGTGCCAGCAGTTTCTCAGGAGTCTACGAGCAGTACTTC. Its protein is CASSFSGVYEQYF.

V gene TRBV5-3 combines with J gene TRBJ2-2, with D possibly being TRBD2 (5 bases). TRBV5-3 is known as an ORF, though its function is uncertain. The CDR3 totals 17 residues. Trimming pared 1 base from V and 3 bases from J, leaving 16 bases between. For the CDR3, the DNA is TGTGCCAGAAGCTTGCCTACCGTCTTCGGGGACACCGGGGAGCTGTTTTTT. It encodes CARSLPTVFGDTGELFF.

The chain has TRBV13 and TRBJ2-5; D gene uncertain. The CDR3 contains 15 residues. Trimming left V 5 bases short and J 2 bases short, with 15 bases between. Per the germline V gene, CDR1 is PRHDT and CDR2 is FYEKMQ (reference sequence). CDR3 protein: CASSTRRDIQETQYF. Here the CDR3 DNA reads TGTGCCAGCAGCACCCGTCGCGACATACAAGAGACCCAGTACTTC. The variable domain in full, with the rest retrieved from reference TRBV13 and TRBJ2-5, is AAGVIQSPRHLIKEKRETATLKCYPIPRHDTVYWYQQGPGQDPQFLISFYEKMQSDKGSIPDRFSAQQFSDYHSELNMSSLELGDSALYFCASSTRRDIQETQYFGPGTRLLVL.

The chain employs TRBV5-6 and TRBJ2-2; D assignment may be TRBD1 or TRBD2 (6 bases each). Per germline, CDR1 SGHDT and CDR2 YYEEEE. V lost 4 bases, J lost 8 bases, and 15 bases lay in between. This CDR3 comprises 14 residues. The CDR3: CASSNREEWGELFF. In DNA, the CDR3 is TGTGCCAGCAGCAACAGGGAGGAATGGGGGGAGCTGTTTTTT.

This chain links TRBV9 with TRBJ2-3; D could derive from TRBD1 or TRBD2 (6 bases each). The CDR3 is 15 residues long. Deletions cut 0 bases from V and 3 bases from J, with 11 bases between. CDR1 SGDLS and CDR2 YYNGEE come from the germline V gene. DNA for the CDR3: TGTGCCAGCAGCGTAGAGGGGGGCCAAACAGATACGCAGTATTTT. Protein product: CASSVEGGQTDTQYF.

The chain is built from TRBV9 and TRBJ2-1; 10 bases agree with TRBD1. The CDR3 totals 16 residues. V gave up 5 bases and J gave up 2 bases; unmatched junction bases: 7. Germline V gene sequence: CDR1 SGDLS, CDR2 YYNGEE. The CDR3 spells CASRPRGQGPYNEQFF. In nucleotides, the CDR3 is TGTGCCAGCAGGCCTAGGGGACAGGGGCCCTACAATGAGCAGTTCTTC.

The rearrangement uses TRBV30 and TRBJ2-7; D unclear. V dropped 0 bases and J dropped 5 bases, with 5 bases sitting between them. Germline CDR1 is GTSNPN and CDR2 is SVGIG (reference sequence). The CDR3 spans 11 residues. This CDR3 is CAWSVHDEQYF. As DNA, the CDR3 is TGTGCCTGGAGTGTTCATGACGAGCAGTACTTC.

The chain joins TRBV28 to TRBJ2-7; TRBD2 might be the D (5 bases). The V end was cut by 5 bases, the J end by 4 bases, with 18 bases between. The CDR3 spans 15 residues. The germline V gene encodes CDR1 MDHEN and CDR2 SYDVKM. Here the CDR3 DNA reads TGTGCCAGCAGTCCCCCGGAGGCTGTCACATACGAGCAGTACTTC. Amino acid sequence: CASSPPEAVTYEQYF.